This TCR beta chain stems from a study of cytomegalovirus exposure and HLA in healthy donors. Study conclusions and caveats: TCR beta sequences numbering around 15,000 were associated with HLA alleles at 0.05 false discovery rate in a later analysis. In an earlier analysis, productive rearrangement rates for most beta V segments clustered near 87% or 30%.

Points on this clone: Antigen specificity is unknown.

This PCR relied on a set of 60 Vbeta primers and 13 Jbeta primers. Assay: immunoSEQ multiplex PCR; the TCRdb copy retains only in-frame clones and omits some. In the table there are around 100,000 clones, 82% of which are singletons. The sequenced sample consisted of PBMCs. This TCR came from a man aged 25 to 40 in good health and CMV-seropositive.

The CDR3 loop reads CASSLGGRTGELFF. In nucleotides, the CDR3 is TGTGCCAGCAGTTTAGGGGGCCGCACCGGGGAGCTGTTTTTT. J is TRBJ2-2 and V is TRBV28; a weak D match, TRBD1 (6 bases). The germline V gene encodes CDR1 MDHEN and CDR2 SYDVKM. V was cut by 2 bases and J by 4 bases, with 8 bases left in between. The CDR3 extends over 14 amino acids.